The 19 T cell receptor beta chains listed next were all sequenced from one sample in a study of blood T cell repertoires in COVID-19. Clones were sequenced by immunoSEQ multiplex PCR, and TCRdb holds only the in-frame ones, with some missing. The table lists about 220,000 clones, 65% to 85% of them singletons. Input material: peripheral blood. The receptors shown here come from a human donor in a cohort sampled during active COVID-19.

The chain links TRBV2 to TRBJ2-7; D uncertain. Germline assignment: CDR1 SNHLY and CDR2 FYNNEI. The CDR3 sequence is 10 residues long. Trimming shortened V by 8 bases and J by 2 bases, and 4 bases separated the two germline ends. This CDR3 is CASGPYEQYF. Here the CDR3 DNA reads TGTGCCAGCGGCCCCTACGAGCAGTACTTC.

The CDR3 loop reads CASTLSGRGGGEQFF. For the CDR3, the DNA is TGTGCCAGTACCCTTAGCGGGAGAGGTGGTGGGGAGCAGTTCTTC. The genes are TRBV19 and TRBJ2-1; 9 bases match TRBD2. V dropped 7 bases and J dropped 10; count of bases not matched to a gene: 14. The germline gives CDR1 LNHDA, CDR2 SQIVND (reference sequence). The CDR3 is made up of 15 amino acids.

With regard to this clone: Other DNA sequences from this sample encode an identical CDR3 as well. The chain couples TRBV24-1 to TRBJ1-5; D unclear. Germline CDR1 KGHDR, CDR2 SFDVKD. Trimming left V 4 bases short and J 4 bases short, with 4 bases between. The CDR3 loop spans 12 amino acids. DNA for the CDR3: TGTGCCACCAGTGACCCTAATCAGCCCCAGCATTTT. This encodes CATSDPNQPQHF.

The gene calls are TRBV5-4 and TRBJ1-1; D call uncertain. This CDR3 has 15 residues. V was cut by 4 bases and J by 1 base, with 14 bases left in between. The germline gives CDR1 SGHNT, CDR2 YYREEE (reference sequence). The CDR3 is CASSPNRGENTEAFF. CDR3 sequence (DNA): TGTGCCAGCAGCCCTAACCGCGGGGAGAACACTGAAGCTTTCTTT.

The gene calls are TRBV4-1 and TRBJ2-1; 8 positions match TRBD1. CDR3 length: 17 residues. The V and J ends lost 5 bases and 0 bases, in that order; junction bases with no gene match: 9. Germline CDR1 and CDR2: MGHRA and YSYEKL. The CDR3 loop is CASSTTGAKLSYNEQFF. The CDR3 DNA sequence: TGCGCCAGCAGCACGACAGGGGCCAAACTCTCCTACAATGAGCAGTTCTTC.

This rearrangement joins TRBV5-1 to TRBJ1-3; the D is unclear. Germline assignment: CDR1 SGHRS and CDR2 YFSETQ. This CDR3 spans 14 amino acids. Trimming shortened V by 0 bases and J by 3 bases, and 7 bases separated the two germline ends. The CDR3: CASSLGGVGNTIYF. CDR3 in DNA: TGCGCCAGCAGCTTGGGAGGTGTTGGAAACACCATATATTTT.

This clone turned up a few times. The chain carries TRBV5-5 and TRBJ1-1, with a tentative D call TRBD1 (6 bases). Trimming removed 3 bases from V and 6 bases from J, with 15 bases in between. Per germline, CDR1 SGHKS and CDR2 YYEKEE (reference sequence). This CDR3 is 14 amino acids long. CDR3 sequence: CASSSLGGLAEAFF. CDR3 in DNA: TGTGCCAGCAGCTCCCTGGGGGGGCTGGCTGAAGCTTTCTTT. Variable domain in full (rest from reference TRBV5-5 and TRBJ1-1): DAGVTQSPTHLIKTRGQQVTLRCSPISGHKSVSWYQQVLGQGPQFIFQYYEKEERGRGNFPDRFSARQFPNYSSELNVNALLLGDSALYLCASSSLGGLAEAFFGQGTRLTVV.

The chain carries TRBV30 and TRBJ2-3; maybe TRBD2 (5 bases). The germline V gene has CDR1 GTSNPN and CDR2 SVGIG (reference sequence). Trimming stripped 1 base from V and 0 bases from J, with 14 bases between. The CDR3 contains 16 residues. CDR3 sequence (DNA): TGTGCCTGGAGTGGCCCCTCCCGGACTAGCACAGATACGCAGTATTTT. This gives the protein CAWSGPSRTSTDTQYF.

The rearrangement joins TRBV19 to TRBJ2-5, with D tentatively TRBD2 (6 bases). V gave up 3 bases and J gave up 7 bases, with 15 bases separating them. The CDR3 loop spans 14 amino acids. CDR1 is LNHDA, CDR2 SQIVND, per germline (reference sequence). CDR3 sequence (DNA): TGTGCCAGTAGTATGAGTATGAGTAGCGGGACCCAGTACTTC. This translates into CASSMSMSSGTQYF.

The chain recombines TRBV28 with TRBJ1-1; D is undetermined. This CDR3 contains 14 residues. CDR1 MDHEN and CDR2 SYDVKM come from the germline V gene. V gave up 1 base and J gave up 1 base, with 7 bases separating them. CDR3 region: CASSLLSGNTEAFF. The CDR3 DNA sequence: TGTGCCAGCAGTTTATTATCCGGGAACACTGAAGCTTTCTTT. The entire variable domain, with the rest obtained from reference TRBV28 and TRBJ1-1, is as follows: DVKVTQSSRYLVKRTGEKVFLECVQDMDHENMFWYRQDPGLGLRLIYFSYDVKMKEKGDIPEGYSVSREKKERFSLILESASTNQTSMYLCASSLLSGNTEAFFGQGTRLTVV.

The chain recombines TRBV18 with TRBJ2-3; 9 bases match TRBD2. The V gene's germline CDR1 is KGHSH and CDR2 LQKENI. Germline trimming cut 3 bases from V and 4 bases from J; bases unmatched to any gene: 11. The length of the CDR3 is 17 residues. CDR3 sequence: CASSPGVAGAPADTQYF. For the CDR3, the DNA is TGTGCCAGCTCACCTGGGGTAGCGGGGGCCCCGGCAGATACGCAGTATTTT. Full variable domain (rest looked up from reference TRBV18 and TRBJ2-3): NAGVMQNPRHLVRRRGQEARLRCSPMKGHSHVYWYRQLPEEGLKFMVYLQKENIIDESGMPKERFSAEFPKEGPSILRIQQVVRGDSAAYFCASSPGVAGAPADTQYFGPGTRLTVL.

The J gene is TRBJ2-1, the V gene TRBV9; a weak D match, TRBD2 (5 bases). CDR3 length: 12 residues. Trimming cost V 4 bases and J 15 bases, with 17 bases left between them. Per germline, CDR1 SGDLS and CDR2 YYNGEE. The CDR3 coding sequence is TGTGCCAGCAGCCCTCTAAGAGGGATGGGGTTCTTC. It yields the protein CASSPLRGMGFF. Supplemented by reference TRBV9 and TRBJ2-1, the full variable domain reads DSGVTQTPKHLITATGQRVTLRCSPRSGDLSVYWYQQSLDQGLQFLIQYYNGEERAKGNILERFSAQQFPDLHSELNLSSLELGDSALYFCASSPLRGMGFFGPGTRLTVL.

The chain joins TRBV7-2 to TRBJ2-7; no reliable D call. Germline CDR1 is SGHTA and CDR2 is FQGNSA. The CDR3 has 14 residues. V lost 0 bases and J lost 4, with 10 bases in between. The CDR3 nucleotides are TGTGCCAGCAGCTTAGCGGGCAACCAGTACGAGCAGTACTTC. Protein product: CASSLAGNQYEQYF.

This chain joins TRBV5-1 and TRBJ1-1; tentatively, D is TRBD1 (5 bases). V lost 0 bases and J 4 bases, leaving 7 bases between the germline ends. This CDR3 has 13 amino acids. Per germline, CDR1 SGHRS and CDR2 YFSETQ. Here the CDR3 DNA reads TGCGCCAGCAGCTTGGCAGGGTCCACTGAAGCTTTCTTT. Translating gives CASSLAGSTEAFF.

CDR3 sequence reads: CAISAQTGLLNTEAFF. The CDR3 region has the DNA TGTGCCATCAGTGCCCAGACAGGGTTGTTGAACACTGAAGCTTTCTTT. The chain couples TRBV10-3 to TRBJ1-1, with 7 bases identical to TRBD1. Germline V gene data show CDR1 as ENHRY and CDR2 as SYGVKD. The CDR3 extends over 16 amino acids. Losses at the gene ends were 4 bases for V and 0 bases for J; bases not matched to a gene: 8.

The chain recombines TRBV7-9 with TRBJ1-2; 7 positions agree with TRBD1. V was pared by 1 base and J by 4 bases, with 3 bases of the junction left unmatched. The CDR3 has 14 amino acids. In germline, CDR1 is SEHNR, CDR2 FQNEAQ (reference sequence). CDR3 sequence (DNA): TGTGCCAGCAGCTTAGGACAGGGTGGCTATGGCTACACCTTC. This sequence encodes CASSLGQGGYGYTF.

The V call is TRBV6-6, the J call TRBJ2-1; TRBD1 matches 12 bases. This CDR3 contains 18 residues. Germline trimming cut 5 bases from V and 7 bases from J; bases unmatched to any gene: 15. Germline V CDR1 and CDR2: MNHNY, SVGAGI (reference sequence). In DNA form, the CDR3 reads TGTGCCAGCAGTCTCTTAAATCACGGGACAGGGGGCTGGAATGAGCAGTTCTTC. Amino acids: CASSLLNHGTGGWNEQFF.

This clone was counted a single time. The chain recombines TRBV27 with TRBJ1-4, with D uncertain. V gave up 3 bases and J gave up 3 bases, with 8 bases separating them. The CDR3 covers 14 residues. Germline-derived CDR1 and CDR2 are MNHEY and SMNVEV (reference sequence). The CDR3 coding sequence is TGTGCCAGCAGTTTTGGGCCGGCTAATGAAAAACTGTTTTTT. Amino acids: CASSFGPANEKLFF.

V usage is TRBV27 and J usage is TRBJ2-1; TRBD2 agrees at 11 bases. CDR1 is MNHEY and CDR2 is SMNVEV in the germline V gene (reference sequence). CDR3 length equals 16 residues. The junction had 8 bases not matched to a gene; V was cut back by 6 bases and J by 4 bases. In DNA, the CDR3 is TGTGCCAGCAGAAGTCTAGCGGGGGGTCGGTACAATGAGCAGTTCTTC. It codes for CASRSLAGGRYNEQFF.